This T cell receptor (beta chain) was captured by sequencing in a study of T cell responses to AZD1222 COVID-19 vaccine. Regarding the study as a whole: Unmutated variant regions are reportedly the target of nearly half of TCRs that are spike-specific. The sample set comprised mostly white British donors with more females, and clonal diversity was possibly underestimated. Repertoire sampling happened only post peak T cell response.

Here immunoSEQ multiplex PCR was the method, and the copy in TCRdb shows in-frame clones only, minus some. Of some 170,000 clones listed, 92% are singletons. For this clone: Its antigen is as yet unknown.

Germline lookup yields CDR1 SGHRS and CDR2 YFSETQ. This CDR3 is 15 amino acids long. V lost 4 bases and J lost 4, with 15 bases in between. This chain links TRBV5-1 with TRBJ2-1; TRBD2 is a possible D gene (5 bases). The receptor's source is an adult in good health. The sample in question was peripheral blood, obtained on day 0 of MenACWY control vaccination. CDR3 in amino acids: CASSIEPLAYNEQFF. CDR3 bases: TGCGCCAGCAGCATCGAACCGCTAGCTTACAATGAGCAGTTCTTC.